The rows below give T cell receptor beta chains drawn from one sample of a study of T cell responses to AZD1222 COVID-19 vaccine. Sequencing used immunoSEQ multiplex PCR; TCRdb keeps in-frame clones, though not all of them. Here the sample spans tens of thousands of clones, about nine tenths being singletons. Sequenced here: peripheral blood, sampled on day 0 of AZD1222 vaccination. The receptors come from an adult in good health. Each CDR3 is given with its conserved first and last residue. The order of the fields is CDR3 protein, CDR3 DNA, V gene, D gene, J gene, clone size. A D gene is named only where the DNA matches it firmly. Clone size is stated in some rows and not others, as once, few, many or a class when expanded.

CATQRASSYNEQFF,TGTGCCACACAGCGGGCAAGCTCCTACAATGAGCAGTTCTTC,TRBV6-5,NA,TRBJ2-1,NA
CASGTLPVINTQYF,TGTGCCAGCGGAACCCTCCCTGTGATAAATACGCAGTATTTT,TRBV6-5,NA,TRBJ2-3,NA
CASSPEGYTYEQYF,TGTGCCAGCAGCCCCGAGGGCTATACCTACGAGCAGTACTTC,TRBV5-5,NA,TRBJ2-7,NA
CASRGGHAQYF,TGTGCCAGCCGGGGTGGGCACGCGCAGTACTTC,TRBV19,NA,TRBJ2-7,NA
CASSPRSDTQYF,TGTGCCAGCAGCCCTCGGTCAGATACGCAGTATTTT,TRBV11-3,NA,TRBJ2-3,NA
CASRTQGAREQYF,TGTGCCAGCAGGACACAGGGGGCCAGGGAGCAGTACTTC,TRBV12-3/TRBV12-4,TRBD1,TRBJ2-7,NA
CASSQDPLRTNTEAFF,TGTGCCAGCAGCCAAGATCCCTTGAGGACTAACACTGAAGCTTTCTTT,TRBV14,NA,TRBJ1-1,NA
CASSQDMANSPLHF,TGCGCCAGCAGCCAAGATATGGCCAATTCACCCCTCCACTTT,TRBV4-3,NA,TRBJ1-6,NA
CASSGQDGNTIYF,TGTGCCAGCAGTGGACAGGACGGAAACACCATATATTTT,TRBV9,TRBD1,TRBJ1-3,NA
CASSIGGSSYEQYF,TGCGCCAGCAGCATTGGGGGCAGCTCCTACGAGCAGTACTTC,TRBV5-1,NA,TRBJ2-7,NA
CASRLRQGVGAFF,TGTGCCAGCAGACTAAGACAGGGTGTAGGAGCTTTCTTT,TRBV12-3/TRBV12-4,TRBD1,TRBJ1-1,NA
CASSLGRSNTIYF,TGTGCCAGCAGTTTGGGGAGGAGCAACACCATATATTTT,TRBV27,NA,TRBJ1-3,once
CASSLSMQGSYNEQFF,TGTGCCAGCAGTTTATCGATGCAGGGGAGCTACAATGAGCAGTTCTTC,TRBV27,NA,TRBJ2-1,NA
CASSHRTGLTEAFF,TGTGCCAGCAGCCACAGGACAGGGTTGACTGAAGCTTTCTTT,TRBV3-1/TRBV3-2,TRBD1,TRBJ1-1,once
CASSEADGRNTEAFF,TGTGCCAGCAGTGAAGCGGACGGTCGAAACACTGAAGCTTTCTTT,TRBV2,NA,TRBJ1-1,few